The 17 T cell receptor beta chains listed next were all sequenced from one sample in a study of control samples from healthy donors and cancer patients. Here immunoSEQ multiplex PCR was the method, and the copy in TCRdb shows in-frame clones only, minus some. This sample contains about 190,000 clones. The specimen sequenced was blood. These receptors came from a woman between 25 and 40 years old in good health.

This chain joins TRBV19 and TRBJ1-5; 9 bases are shared with TRBD1. Germline loops: CDR1 LNHDA, CDR2 SQIVND (reference sequence). The CDR3 has 14 residues. V shed 7 bases and J 4 bases; nucleotides not matched to a gene: 5. CDR3 bases: TGTGCCAGTAACGCCGGGACAGGGAATCAGCCCCAGCATTTT. Translation: CASNAGTGNQPQHF.

V is TRBV11-1 and J is TRBJ2-7, with TRBD1 as a possible D gene (6 bases). The CDR3 totals 12 residues. Germline values: CDR1 SGHAT, CDR2 FQDESV (reference sequence). With 5 bases removed from V and 2 bases from J, the gap between germline ends came to 7 bases. The DNA of the CDR3 is TGTGCCAGCAGCGGACAGCCCTACGAGCAGTACTTC. Its protein is CASSGQPYEQYF.

This chain uses TRBV18 with TRBJ1-5; D is unresolved. Per germline, CDR1 KGHSH and CDR2 LQKENI. Trimming stripped 2 bases from V and 4 bases from J, with 3 bases between. The length of the CDR3 is 12 residues. This CDR3 is CASSPGNQPQHF. The CDR3 DNA reads TGTGCCAGCTCACCAGGTAATCAGCCCCAGCATTTT.

The chain recombines TRBV12-3 or TRBV12-4 with TRBJ1-2, with 9 bases that match TRBD1. The CDR3 spans 11 residues. J was trimmed by 13 bases and V by 4 bases; bases with no gene match: 4. The CDR3 is CASSWTGVVTF. The DNA for the CDR3 is TGTGCCAGCAGTTGGACAGGGGTAGTCACCTTC.

The J gene is TRBJ2-7, the V gene TRBV28, with 11 positions matching TRBD1. Per germline, CDR1 MDHEN and CDR2 SYDVKM. V dropped 4 bases and J dropped 10; count of bases not matched to a gene: 9. The CDR3 covers 14 residues. This CDR3 is CASSWTGGHGEQYF. The CDR3 coding sequence is TGTGCCAGCAGTTGGACAGGGGGCCACGGCGAACAGTACTTC.

Turning to this clone: The sample carries other DNA sequences with the same CDR3. The rearrangement joins TRBV9 to TRBJ1-1; the D is unclear. Germline CDR1 reads SGDLS; CDR2 reads YYNGEE. V gave up 0 bases and J gave up 8 bases, with 5 bases separating them. This CDR3 is 11 amino acids long. The CDR3 sequence is CASSVGAEAFF. In DNA form, the CDR3 reads TGTGCCAGCAGCGTAGGGGCGGAAGCTTTCTTT. The full variable domain, its missing parts supplied by reference TRBV9 and TRBJ1-1, is DSGVTQTPKHLITATGQRVTLRCSPRSGDLSVYWYQQSLDQGLQFLIQYYNGEERAKGNILERFSAQQFPDLHSELNLSSLELGDSALYFCASSVGAEAFFGQGTRLTVV.

J is TRBJ2-1 and V is TRBV5-5; TRBD2 might be the D (7 bases). Trimming left V 3 bases short and J 1 base short, with 11 bases between. The CDR3 sequence is 15 residues long. CDR1 is SGHKS, CDR2 YYEKEE, per germline (reference sequence). CDR3: CASSSRGRSYNEQFF. Written as DNA, the CDR3 is TGTGCCAGCAGCTCGCGGGGGCGATCCTACAATGAGCAGTTCTTC.

The chain has TRBV4-1 and TRBJ2-7, with 11 bases matching TRBD1. Germline loops: CDR1 MGHRA, CDR2 YSYEKL. The V gene end was trimmed by 1 base and the J gene end by 6 bases; junction bases not matched to a gene: 8. The CDR3 loop spans 16 amino acids. CDR3 DNA sequence: TGCGCCAGCAGCCAAGTGGGGGGGACAGGGGGAGGCGAGCAGTACTTC. It codes for CASSQVGGTGGGEQYF.

V is TRBV11-2 and J is TRBJ1-1; D uncertain. The germline CDR1 and CDR2 sequences are SGHAT and FQNNGV. Between the trimmed V and J ends, which lost 2 bases and 5 bases, there was a span of 9 bases. The CDR3 loop spans 13 amino acids. Here the CDR3 reads CASSLKWRTEAFF. CDR3 DNA sequence: TGTGCCAGCAGCTTAAAGTGGCGGACTGAAGCTTTCTTT. The full variable domain, with the rest looked up from reference TRBV11-2 and TRBJ1-1, is EAGVAQSPRYKIIEKRQSVAFWCNPISGHATLYWYQQILGQGPKLLIQFQNNGVVDDSQLPKDRFSAERLKGVDSTLKIQPAKLEDSAVYLCASSLKWRTEAFFGQGTRLTVV.

This chain connects TRBV4-1 to TRBJ2-7; the D is unclear. CDR1 is MGHRA, CDR2 YSYEKL, per germline. The CDR3 runs to 13 residues. The V and J ends lost 4 bases and 2 bases respectively, with 9 bases between them. This chain's CDR3 is CASSPMGTYEQYF. The CDR3 DNA is TGCGCCAGCAGCCCAATGGGGACCTACGAGCAGTACTTC.

The genes are TRBV7-9 and TRBJ2-5; 7 bases are shared with TRBD1. CDR3 length: 15 residues. The V gene's germline CDR1 is SEHNR and CDR2 FQNEAQ (reference sequence). V dropped 5 bases and J dropped 5; count of bases not matched to a gene: 11. The CDR3 nucleotides read TGTGCCAGCAGCCCATCGACAGGGCTACGGGAGACCCAGTACTTC. This sequence encodes CASSPSTGLRETQYF.

This chain uses TRBV19 with TRBJ1-1; D is undetermined. With 7 bases removed from V and 5 bases from J, the gap between germline ends came to 20 bases. CDR3 size: 15 residues. CDR1 is LNHDA, CDR2 SQIVND, per germline (reference sequence). CDR3 DNA sequence: TGTGCCAGTACTTCTCGCAGGTTCGCTGGAACTGAAGCTTTCTTT. Its protein product is CASTSRRFAGTEAFF.

V gene TRBV7-3 combines with J gene TRBJ1-1; D remains ambiguous. V gave up 1 base and J gave up 0 bases, with 6 bases separating them. Germline loops: CDR1 SGHTA, CDR2 FQGTGA. CDR3 length: 14 residues. CDR3 amino acids: CASSLSQLNTEAFF. The CDR3 DNA sequence: TGTGCCAGCAGCTTAAGTCAGCTGAACACTGAAGCTTTCTTT.

This sequence joins TRBV4-2 and TRBJ1-2; D is undetermined. The germline CDR1 and CDR2 sequences are LGHNA and YNFKEQ. The CDR3 has 18 residues. Trimming cost V 0 bases and J 5 bases, with 22 bases left between them. The CDR3 region is CASSQDLMAGRGKYGYTF. As DNA, the CDR3 is TGTGCCAGCAGCCAAGATTTAATGGCAGGAAGAGGAAAATATGGCTACACCTTC.

J is TRBJ1-1 and V is TRBV6-5; 10 bases align to TRBD1. The J segment lost 4 bases and the V segment lost 0 bases, leaving 2 bases of the junction unmatched. CDR3 size: 15 residues. The germline V gene has CDR1 MNHEY and CDR2 SVGAGI. DNA for the CDR3: TGTGCCAGCAGTTACTCGAGGGACAGGGGCACTGAAGCTTTCTTT. This translates into CASSYSRDRGTEAFF.

The chain joins TRBV27 to TRBJ2-3; perhaps TRBD2 as D (7 bases). This CDR3 region has 17 residues. The germline gives CDR1 MNHEY, CDR2 SMNVEV (reference sequence). Deletions cut 7 bases from V and 2 bases from J, with 22 bases between. Here the CDR3 reads CASIDLGASGITDTQYF. CDR3 coding DNA: TGTGCCAGCATAGACTTGGGGGCTAGCGGAATCACAGATACGCAGTATTTT.

The chain recombines TRBV27 with TRBJ2-2; D is uncertain. With 5 bases removed from V and 1 base from J, the gap between germline ends came to 8 bases. This CDR3 is 14 amino acids long. Germline V gene data show CDR1 as MNHEY and CDR2 as SMNVEV (reference sequence). The CDR3 loop is CASSAVKNTGELFF. The CDR3 coding sequence is TGTGCCAGCAGTGCCGTCAAGAACACCGGGGAGCTGTTTTTT.